These 5 T cell receptor beta chains originate from one sample sequenced in a study of cytotoxic CD8 clonotypes in ibrutinib-treated CLL. Measured with immunoSEQ multiplex PCR; TCRdb has only the in-frame clones, and not every one. The sample lists around 310,000 clones, 80% occurring once. Material: PBMCs, obtained before ibrutinib treatment. Every receptor here comes from a human donor with chronic lymphocytic leukemia.

The chain couples TRBV6-6 to TRBJ2-3, with 12 bases identical to TRBD1. V dropped 2 bases and J dropped 6; count of bases not matched to a gene: 3. Germline V lookup: CDR1 MNHNY, CDR2 SVGAGI (reference sequence). CDR3 length: 15 amino acids. The CDR3: CASSYRDRGLDTQYF. CDR3 bases: TGTGCCAGCAGTTACCGGGACAGGGGGCTGGATACGCAGTATTTT.

The CDR3, as DNA: TGCGCCAGCAGCCAAGCGACGGGGCCGGAGAACACTGAAGCTTTCTTT. Its translation: CASSQATGPENTEAFF. This chain uses TRBV4-1 with TRBJ1-1, with D maybe TRBD1 (5 bases). Deletions cut 1 base from V and 1 base from J, with 13 bases between. This CDR3 is 16 amino acids long. Germline-derived CDR1 and CDR2 are MGHRA and YSYEKL.

The gene calls are TRBV30 and TRBJ1-1; D remains unclear. The ends were cut back, 2 bases at V and 5 bases at J, with 9 bases in the middle. The length of the CDR3 is 12 residues. The germline CDR1 and CDR2 sequences are GTSNPN and SVGIG (reference sequence). The DNA for the CDR3 is TGTGCCTGGAGTCCGTCTCGTACTGAAGCTTTCTTT. It specifies CAWSPSRTEAFF.

This clone was recorded a few times. The V gene is TRBV5-1, the J gene TRBJ1-5, with no clear D. V was pared by 0 bases and J by 8 bases, with 12 bases between. The CDR3 is 14 amino acids. CDR1 SGHRS and CDR2 YFSETQ come from the germline V gene. The CDR3 DNA follows: TGCGCCAGCAGCTTGGGACCGACTGAAGAGCCCCAGCATTTT. Its translation is CASSLGPTEEPQHF.

The chain has TRBV5-4 and TRBJ2-7; 8 bases align to TRBD1. This CDR3 spans 15 amino acids. V was clipped by 4 bases and J by 4 bases; unmatched bases: 10. Germline CDR1 and CDR2: SGHNT and YYREEE (reference sequence). CDR3 coding DNA: TGTGCCAGCAGCGCGCGACAGGGGTTCCATTACGAGCAGTACTTC. It yields the protein CASSARQGFHYEQYF.